The 29 T cell receptor beta chains reported below all come from one sample, sequenced in a study of shared clonotypes between healthy human individuals. Using immunoSEQ multiplex PCR, the repertoire was profiled, and TCRdb retains in-frame clones only, with some absent. The sample includes around 2.3 million clones, almost 96% seen only once; the top ten take 0.1% to 0.15%. The specimen was naive CD4+ T cells sorted from blood. Stated subset: CD45RA+ positively selected. These receptor sequences come from a man between 18 and 29 years old in good health.

The gene calls are TRBV10-3 and TRBJ2-7; 7 bases map to TRBD1. The CDR3 consists of 14 residues. Losses at the gene ends were 7 bases for V and 0 bases for J; bases not matched to a gene: 6. Per the germline V gene, CDR1 is ENHRY and CDR2 is SYGVKD. The CDR3 reads CAITTGQSSYEQYF. CDR3 coding DNA: TGTGCCATCACCACGGGACAGAGCTCCTACGAGCAGTACTTC.

The chain is built from TRBV23-1 and TRBJ1-5; D possibly corresponds to TRBD1 (6 bases). TRBV23-1 is annotated as an ORF whose role is uncertain. V dropped 2 bases and J dropped 3 bases, with 11 bases sitting between them. There are 15 residues in the CDR3. The CDR3 nucleotides are TGCGCCAGCAGTCAAGGCAGGGGTTCCAATCAGCCCCAGCATTTT. It codes for CASSQGRGSNQPQHF.

This clone was seen a handful of times. V and J are TRBV30 and TRBJ2-2; D is possibly TRBD1 (5 bases). The CDR3 runs to 14 residues. The V gene lost 0 bases and the J gene lost 6 bases, with 11 bases spanning the gap. Per germline, CDR1 GTSNPN and CDR2 SVGIG (reference sequence). The CDR3 coding sequence is TGTGCCTGGAGTGTCTGGGGCGGCGCCGGGGAGCTGTTTTTT. It is translated as CAWSVWGGAGELFF.

The V gene is TRBV29-1, the J gene TRBJ2-3; D perhaps matches TRBD2 (5 bases). Germline loops: CDR1 SQVTM, CDR2 ANQGSEA. Trimming cost V 6 bases and J 3 bases, with 16 bases left between them. CDR3 length: 14 residues. The CDR3 protein is CSVLLSGRTDTQYF. The CDR3 nucleotides are TGCAGCGTCCTCCTTAGTGGGAGAACAGATACGCAGTATTTT.

V gene TRBV30 combines with J gene TRBJ2-1; the match to TRBD1 covers 10 bases. The CDR3 is made up of 14 amino acids. V was pared by 3 bases and J by 8 bases, with 7 bases of the junction left unmatched. CDR1 and CDR2 (germline): GTSNPN, SVGIG (reference sequence). CDR3 region: CAWRPGQGWDEQFF. In DNA form, the CDR3 reads TGTGCCTGGAGACCGGGACAGGGGTGGGATGAGCAGTTCTTC.

The chain recombines TRBV30 with TRBJ2-1; D gene unclear. In germline, CDR1 is GTSNPN, CDR2 SVGIG (reference sequence). The CDR3 spans 13 residues. V shed 4 bases and J shed 8 bases, with 15 bases lying between them. The CDR3 sequence is CAWTARYVDEQFF. CDR3 DNA sequence: TGTGCCTGGACCGCGAGGTACGTAGATGAGCAGTTCTTC.

Concerning this clone itself: This same CDR3 is encoded by further DNA sequences in the sample. V gene TRBV5-6 combines with J gene TRBJ2-7, with D possibly being TRBD1 (6 bases). Germline V gene sequence: CDR1 SGHDT, CDR2 YYEEEE. Trimming removed 3 bases at V and 4 bases at J, with 8 bases between. The CDR3 has 12 amino acids. The DNA of the CDR3 is TGTGCCAGCAGCTCGACAGGTTACGAGCAGTACTTC. Encoded protein: CASSSTGYEQYF. The variable domain in full, completed from reference TRBV5-6 and TRBJ2-7, reads DAGVTQSPTHLIKTRGQQVTLRCSPKSGHDTVSWYQQALGQGPQFIFQYYEEEERQRGNFPDRFSGHQFPNYSSELNVNALLLGDSALYLCASSSTGYEQYFGPGTRLTVT.

This chain connects TRBV10-3 to TRBJ2-1; the D gene is possibly TRBD2 (6 bases). Germline lookup yields CDR1 ENHRY and CDR2 SYGVKD. The CDR3 has 14 amino acids. V was clipped by 4 bases and J by 3 bases, with 10 bases between them. The CDR3 region has the DNA TGTGCCATCAGTGGTGGACTATACTACAATGAGCAGTTCTTC. Encoded protein: CAISGGLYYNEQFF.

Here the CDR3 DNA reads TGTGCCAGCAGCCCCGGAGGGGACAGGGCTCTCGGCTACACCTTC. Its translation: CASSPGGDRALGYTF. This sequence joins TRBV5-4 and TRBJ1-2; 9 bases agree with TRBD1. The CDR3 spans 15 residues. V lost 4 bases, J lost 8 bases, and 12 bases stayed unmatched. Germline assignment: CDR1 SGHNT and CDR2 YYREEE (reference sequence).

This clone was detected only once. The rearrangement links TRBV29-1 to TRBJ2-3; 11 positions agree with TRBD2. The CDR3 is 16 residues long. J was trimmed by 4 bases and V by 2 bases; bases with no gene match: 8. Germline lookup yields CDR1 SQVTM and CDR2 ANQGSEA. The CDR3 coding sequence is TGCAGCGTTGAATTTAGCGGGGGGGCCGGCGCAGATACGCAGTATTTT. Translation gives CSVEFSGGAGADTQYF.

This clone showed up just once. An end of the junction does not agree with germline; a read error may underlie this. The chain joins TRBV7-7 to TRBJ2-3; TRBD2 aligns across 12 bases. The CDR3 totals 15 residues. The germline CDR1 and CDR2 sequences are SSHAT and FNYEAQ (reference sequence). CDR3 sequence reads: CASSSGLAGPDTQYF. Here the CDR3 DNA reads TGTGCTAGCAGTTCGGGACTAGCGGGTCCGGATACGCAGTATTTT.

This rearrangement joins TRBV6-6 to TRBJ1-6; D gene uncertain. The CDR3 loop spans 12 amino acids. V was cut by 2 bases and J by 10 bases, with 6 bases left in between. Germline V lookup: CDR1 MNHNY, CDR2 SVGAGI (reference sequence). The CDR3 DNA reads TGTGCCAGCAGTTACGGGGTGTCACCCCTCCACTTT. Protein sequence: CASSYGVSPLHF.

The rearrangement joins TRBV10-1 to TRBJ2-1; tentative D call: TRBD2 (6 bases). The CDR3 runs 12 residues. Germline V lookup: CDR1 WNHNN, CDR2 SYGVQD (reference sequence). Trimming stripped 0 bases from V and 15 bases from J, with 12 bases between. The CDR3 coding sequence is TGCGCCAGCAGTGAGTCGGAAACTAGCCTGTTCTTC. Its protein is CASSESETSLFF.

Comment on this clone: Other DNA variants within this sample encode the same CDR3. The genes are TRBV9 and TRBJ2-7, with 10 bases lining up with TRBD1. This CDR3 is built from 15 residues. Germline CDR1 and CDR2: SGDLS and YYNGEE. V gave up 2 bases and J gave up 3 bases; unmatched junction bases: 5. The CDR3 spells CASSVTGTGVYEQYF. CDR3 coding DNA: TGTGCCAGCAGCGTCACCGGGACAGGGGTCTACGAGCAGTACTTC. Variable domain in full (rest from reference TRBV9 and TRBJ2-7): DSGVTQTPKHLITATGQRVTLRCSPRSGDLSVYWYQQSLDQGLQFLIQYYNGEERAKGNILERFSAQQFPDLHSELNLSSLELGDSALYFCASSVTGTGVYEQYFGPGTRLTVT.

The chain joins TRBV28 to TRBJ2-7, with TRBD1 matching 11 bases. The CDR3 sequence is 14 residues long. Germline assignment: CDR1 MDHEN and CDR2 SYDVKM. V lost 6 bases to trimming and J lost 6 bases; unmatched junction nucleotides: 7. DNA of the CDR3: TGTGCCAGCAGAGGGACAGGGGGACGGGGCGAGCAGTACTTC. Residues: CASRGTGGRGEQYF.

Points on this clone: In the same sample, other DNA sequences code for this CDR3. This sequence joins TRBV5-1 and TRBJ2-3; D is unresolved. The CDR3 totals 14 residues. Per the germline V gene, CDR1 is SGHRS and CDR2 is YFSETQ. Between the trimmed V and J ends, which lost 0 bases and 1 base, there was a span of 6 bases. The CDR3 spells CASSLEGGTDTQYF. The CDR3 bases are TGCGCCAGCAGCTTGGAGGGCGGCACAGATACGCAGTATTTT.

The gene calls are TRBV10-3 and TRBJ1-1; 12 nucleotides agree with TRBD1. CDR1 is ENHRY, CDR2 SYGVKD, per germline. This CDR3 is built from 16 residues. The trim removed 7 bases at V and 6 bases at J, leaving 12 bases unmatched. CDR3 sequence reads: CAIKASTGQGAAEAFF. The CDR3 bases are TGTGCCATCAAGGCCAGTACGGGACAGGGGGCCGCTGAAGCTTTCTTT.

CDR3 protein: CASSQGLEAFF. The CDR3 DNA is TGTGCCAGCAGCCAAGGCCTAGAAGCTTTCTTT. The chain has TRBV7-2 and TRBJ1-1; unclear D gene. The CDR3 covers 11 residues. The V end lost 5 bases, the J end lost 8 bases, and 9 bases lay between the germline ends. CDR1 and CDR2 from the germline V gene are SGHTA and FQGNSA.

The rearrangement joins TRBV7-6 to TRBJ2-7, with 8 positions matching TRBD1. Looked up from germline, CDR1 is SGHVS and CDR2 is FNYEAQ. V lost 1 base, J lost 4 bases, and 6 bases stayed unmatched. There are 15 residues in the CDR3. CDR3 sequence: CASSLVPGGTYEQYF. The CDR3 bases are TGTGCCAGCAGCTTAGTTCCAGGGGGCACTTACGAGCAGTACTTC.

Remarks on this clone: The sample holds other DNA sequences that translate to the same CDR3. The V and J genes are TRBV7-2 and TRBJ2-2; D is unresolved. The CDR3 is made up of 12 amino acids. CDR1 is SGHTA, CDR2 FQGNSA, per germline. Deletions cut 8 bases from V and 3 bases from J, with 7 bases between. CDR3 DNA sequence: TGTGCCAGCTCACCATACACCGGGGAGCTGTTTTTT. It specifies CASSPYTGELFF.

This clone was seen once. This chain connects TRBV28 to TRBJ2-5, with a possible D match to TRBD1 (6 bases). Germline CDR1 and CDR2: MDHEN and SYDVKM. This CDR3 is 13 amino acids long. With 5 bases removed from V and 4 bases from J, the gap between germline ends came to 11 bases. CDR3 in amino acids: CASSPTTGETQYF. CDR3 bases: TGTGCCAGCAGTCCAACGACAGGAGAGACCCAGTACTTC.

The V gene is TRBV30, the J gene TRBJ2-2; possible D gene TRBD1, 5 bases. The germline V gene encodes CDR1 GTSNPN and CDR2 SVGIG (reference sequence). V dropped 7 bases and J dropped 5 bases, with 17 bases sitting between them. CDR3 size: 14 residues. For the CDR3, the DNA is TGTGCCTTTAGAAGGGGCAGGCCAACCGGGGAGCTGTTTTTT. It translates to CAFRRGRPTGELFF.

This chain uses TRBV6-1 with TRBJ2-5; D not certain. The germline gives CDR1 MNHNS, CDR2 SASEGT. With 8 bases removed from V and 1 base from J, the gap between germline ends came to 5 bases. The CDR3 is 11 amino acids. CDR3 nucleotide sequence: TGTGCCAGCGTCTTCCAAGAGACCCAGTACTTC. This gives the protein CASVFQETQYF.

The rearrangement joins TRBV5-1 to TRBJ2-1; a possible D gene is TRBD2 (5 bases). Per germline, CDR1 SGHRS and CDR2 YFSETQ. This CDR3 has 13 residues. V lost 6 bases and J lost 6, with 13 bases in between. DNA of the CDR3: TGCGCCAGCAACGGAGGAGGCCCCAATGAGCAGTTCTTC. As protein: CASNGGGPNEQFF.

The chain employs TRBV7-8 and TRBJ1-5, with TRBD1 matching over 9 bases. V was clipped by 5 bases and J by 5 bases; unmatched bases: 4. This CDR3 contains 14 residues. CDR1 and CDR2 (germline): SGHVS, FQNEAQ. CDR3: CASSRDREDQPQHF. DNA of the CDR3: TGTGCCAGCAGCCGGGACAGGGAGGATCAGCCCCAGCATTTT.

The genes are TRBV6-5 and TRBJ1-1; 8 bases map to TRBD1. Unmatched junction bases numbered 0, after V lost 6 bases and J lost 0 bases. The CDR3 contains 13 residues. The germline V gene has CDR1 MNHEY and CDR2 SVGAGI. The CDR3 protein is CASRTGVNTEAFF. Written as DNA, the CDR3 is TGTGCCAGCAGGACAGGGGTGAACACTGAAGCTTTCTTT.

This chain joins TRBV4-1 and TRBJ2-7; TRBD1 aligns across 9 bases. The CDR3 totals 14 residues. Germline V gene data show CDR1 as MGHRA and CDR2 as YSYEKL. The J segment lost 3 bases and the V segment lost 4 bases, leaving 4 bases of the junction unmatched. CDR3 protein: CASSRGTGLYEQYF. CDR3 DNA: TGCGCCAGCAGCCGAGGGACAGGGCTCTACGAGCAGTACTTC.

The V gene is TRBV4-1, the J gene TRBJ1-2, with D maybe TRBD1 (5 bases). Germline-derived CDR1 and CDR2 are MGHRA and YSYEKL. The CDR3 sequence is 14 residues long. The ends were cut back, 1 base at V and 8 bases at J, with 14 bases in the middle. CDR3 residues: CASSQAFRGRGYTF. The DNA for the CDR3 is TGCGCCAGCAGCCAAGCTTTTAGGGGTAGAGGCTACACCTTC.

The genes are TRBV5-1 and TRBJ2-1; D unclear. CDR1 is SGHRS, CDR2 YFSETQ, per germline. The CDR3 runs to 13 residues. V was pared by 4 bases and J by 5 bases, with 10 bases between. CDR3 nucleotides: TGCGCCAGCAGCCTGTCGGCTAACAATGAGCAGTTCTTC. It specifies CASSLSANNEQFF.